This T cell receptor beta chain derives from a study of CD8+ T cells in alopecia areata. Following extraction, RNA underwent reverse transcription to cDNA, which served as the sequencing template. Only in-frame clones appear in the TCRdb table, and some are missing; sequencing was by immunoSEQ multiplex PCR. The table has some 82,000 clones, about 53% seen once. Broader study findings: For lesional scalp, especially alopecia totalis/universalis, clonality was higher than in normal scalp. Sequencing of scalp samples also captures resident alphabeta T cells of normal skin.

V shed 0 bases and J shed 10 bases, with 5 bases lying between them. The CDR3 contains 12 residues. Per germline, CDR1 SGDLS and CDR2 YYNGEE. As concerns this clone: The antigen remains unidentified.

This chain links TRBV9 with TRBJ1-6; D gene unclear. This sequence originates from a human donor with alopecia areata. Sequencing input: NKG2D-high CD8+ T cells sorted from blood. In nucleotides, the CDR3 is TGTGCCAGCAGCGTAGATAGCTCACCCCTCCACTTT. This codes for CASSVDSSPLHF.